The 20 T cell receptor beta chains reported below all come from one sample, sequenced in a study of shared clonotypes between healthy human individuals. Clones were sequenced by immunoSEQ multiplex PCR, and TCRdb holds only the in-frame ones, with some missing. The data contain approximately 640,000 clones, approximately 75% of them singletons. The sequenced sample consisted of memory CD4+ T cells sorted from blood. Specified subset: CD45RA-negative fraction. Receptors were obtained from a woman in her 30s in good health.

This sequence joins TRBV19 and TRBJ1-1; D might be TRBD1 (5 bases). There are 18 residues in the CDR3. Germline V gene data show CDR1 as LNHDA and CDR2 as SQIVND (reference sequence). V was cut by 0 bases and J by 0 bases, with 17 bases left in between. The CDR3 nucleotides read TGTGCCAGTAGTATAGATCGTCGCAGGGCTTTGATGAACACTGAAGCTTTCTTT. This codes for CASSIDRRRALMNTEAFF.

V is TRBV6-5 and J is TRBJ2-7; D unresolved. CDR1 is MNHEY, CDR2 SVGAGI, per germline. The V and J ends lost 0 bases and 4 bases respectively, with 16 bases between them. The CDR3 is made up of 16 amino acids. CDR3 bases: TGTGCCAGCAGTTACTCTCACGACACGGCGCCTTACGAGCAGTACTTC. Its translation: CASSYSHDTAPYEQYF.

CDR3 protein: CASSQETSSGSRWDEQFF. The CDR3 nucleotides are TGCGCCAGCAGCCAAGAGACCTCTAGCGGGAGTAGGTGGGATGAGCAGTTCTTC. V gene TRBV4-1 combines with J gene TRBJ2-1, with 10 bases lining up with TRBD2. Germline assignment: CDR1 MGHRA and CDR2 YSYEKL. This CDR3 has 18 residues. The V gene end was trimmed by 0 bases and the J gene end by 8 bases; junction bases not matched to a gene: 13.

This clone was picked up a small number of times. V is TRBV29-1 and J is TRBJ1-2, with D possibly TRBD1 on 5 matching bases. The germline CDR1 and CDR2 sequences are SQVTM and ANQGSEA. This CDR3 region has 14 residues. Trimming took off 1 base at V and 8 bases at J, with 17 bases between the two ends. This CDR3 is CSVEVTRAGDGYTF. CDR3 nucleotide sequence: TGCAGCGTTGAAGTAACCCGGGCTGGGGACGGCTACACCTTC.

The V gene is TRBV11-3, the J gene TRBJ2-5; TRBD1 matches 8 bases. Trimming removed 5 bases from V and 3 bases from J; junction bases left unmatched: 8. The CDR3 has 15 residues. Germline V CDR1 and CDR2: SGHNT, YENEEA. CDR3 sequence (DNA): TGTGCCAGCAGCAGACAGGGGCGGGTCGAAGAGACCCAGTACTTC. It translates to CASSRQGRVEETQYF.

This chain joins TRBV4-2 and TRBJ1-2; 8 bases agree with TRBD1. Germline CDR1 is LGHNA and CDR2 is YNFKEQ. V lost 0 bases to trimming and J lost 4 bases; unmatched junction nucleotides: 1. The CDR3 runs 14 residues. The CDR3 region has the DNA TGTGCCAGCAGCCAAGAAGGGACAGGCTATGGCTACACCTTC. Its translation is CASSQEGTGYGYTF.

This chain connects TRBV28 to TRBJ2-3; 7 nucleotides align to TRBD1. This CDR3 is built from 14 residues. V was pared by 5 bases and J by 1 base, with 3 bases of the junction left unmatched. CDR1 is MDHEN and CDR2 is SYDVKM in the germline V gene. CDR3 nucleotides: TGTGCCAGCAGTACTGACAGGGGCACAGATACGCAGTATTTT. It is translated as CASSTDRGTDTQYF.

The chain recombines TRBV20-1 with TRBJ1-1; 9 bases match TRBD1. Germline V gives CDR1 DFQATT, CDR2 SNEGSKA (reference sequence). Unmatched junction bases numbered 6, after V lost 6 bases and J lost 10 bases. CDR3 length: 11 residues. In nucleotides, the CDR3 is TGCAGTGCCCGGGGACAGGGACCAGCTTTCTTT. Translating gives CSARGQGPAFF.

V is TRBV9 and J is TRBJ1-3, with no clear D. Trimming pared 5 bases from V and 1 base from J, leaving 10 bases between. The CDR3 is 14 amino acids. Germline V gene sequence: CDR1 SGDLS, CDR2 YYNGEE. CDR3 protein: CASRAPGSGNTIYF. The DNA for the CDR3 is TGTGCCAGCAGGGCCCCGGGTTCTGGAAACACCATATATTTT.

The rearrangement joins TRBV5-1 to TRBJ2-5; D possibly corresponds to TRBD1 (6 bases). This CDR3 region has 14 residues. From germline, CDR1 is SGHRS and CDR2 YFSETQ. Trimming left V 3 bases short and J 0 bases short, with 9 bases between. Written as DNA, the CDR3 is TGCGCCAGCAGCTGGGGACAAGACCAAGAGACCCAGTACTTC. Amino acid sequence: CASSWGQDQETQYF.

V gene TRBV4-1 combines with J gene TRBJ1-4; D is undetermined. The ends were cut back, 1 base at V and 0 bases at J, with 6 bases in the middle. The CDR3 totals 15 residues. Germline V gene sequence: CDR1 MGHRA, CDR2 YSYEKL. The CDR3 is CASSQVQSTNEKLFF. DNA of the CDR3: TGCGCCAGCAGCCAAGTGCAGTCAACTAATGAAAAACTGTTTTTT.

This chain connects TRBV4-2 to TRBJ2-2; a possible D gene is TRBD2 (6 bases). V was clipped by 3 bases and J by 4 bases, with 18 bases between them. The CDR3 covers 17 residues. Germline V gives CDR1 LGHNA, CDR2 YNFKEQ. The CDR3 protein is CASSHLLGREATGELFF. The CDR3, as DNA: TGTGCCAGCAGCCACCTCCTGGGCAGGGAGGCCACCGGGGAGCTGTTTTTT.

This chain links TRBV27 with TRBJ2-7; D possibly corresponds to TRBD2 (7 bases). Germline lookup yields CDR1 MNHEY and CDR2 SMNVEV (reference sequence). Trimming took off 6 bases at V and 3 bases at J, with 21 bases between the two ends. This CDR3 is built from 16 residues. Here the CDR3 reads CASRPRLAVQGYEQYF. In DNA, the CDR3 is TGTGCCAGCAGACCCCGCCTAGCGGTACAGGGCTACGAGCAGTACTTC.

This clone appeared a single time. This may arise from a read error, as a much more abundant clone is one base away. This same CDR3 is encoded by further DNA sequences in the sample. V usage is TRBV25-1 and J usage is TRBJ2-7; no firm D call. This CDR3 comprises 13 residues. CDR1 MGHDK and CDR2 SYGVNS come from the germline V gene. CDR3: CASKAKSSYEQYF. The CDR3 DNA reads TGTGCCAGCAAGGCCAAAAGCTCCTACGAGCAGTATTTC.

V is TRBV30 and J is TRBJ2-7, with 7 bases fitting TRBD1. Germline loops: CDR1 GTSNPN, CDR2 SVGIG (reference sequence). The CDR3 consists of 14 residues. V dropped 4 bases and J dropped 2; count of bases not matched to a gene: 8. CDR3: CAWTTGTVPYEQYF. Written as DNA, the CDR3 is TGTGCCTGGACGACCGGGACAGTCCCCTACGAGCAGTACTTC.

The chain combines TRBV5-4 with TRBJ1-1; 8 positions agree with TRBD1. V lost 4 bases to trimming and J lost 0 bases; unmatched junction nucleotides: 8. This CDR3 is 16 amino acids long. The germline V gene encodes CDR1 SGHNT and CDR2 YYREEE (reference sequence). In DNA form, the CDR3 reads TGTGCCAGCAGCCCCGGGACAGGAGACATGAACACTGAAGCTTTCTTT. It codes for CASSPGTGDMNTEAFF. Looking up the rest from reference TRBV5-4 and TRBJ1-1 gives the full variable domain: ETGVTQSPTHLIKTRGQQVTLRCSSQSGHNTVSWYQQALGQGPQFIFQYYREEENGRGNFPPRFSGLQFPNYSSELNVNALELDDSALYLCASSPGTGDMNTEAFFGQGTRLTVV.

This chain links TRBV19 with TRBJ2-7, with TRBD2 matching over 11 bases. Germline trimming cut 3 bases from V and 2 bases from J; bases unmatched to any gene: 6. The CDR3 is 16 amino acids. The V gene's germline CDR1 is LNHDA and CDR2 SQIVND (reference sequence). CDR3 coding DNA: TGTGCCAGTAGTATGGGGCTAGCGGGAGGAACCTACGAGCAGTACTTC. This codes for CASSMGLAGGTYEQYF.

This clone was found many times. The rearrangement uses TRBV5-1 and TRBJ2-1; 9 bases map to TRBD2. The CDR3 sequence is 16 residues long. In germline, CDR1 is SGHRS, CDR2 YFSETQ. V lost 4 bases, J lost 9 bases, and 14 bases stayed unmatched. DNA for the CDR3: TGCGCCAGCAGCCCGGTCGGGGGTAGCGGGAGAGCTGAGCAGTTCTTC. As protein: CASSPVGGSGRAEQFF.

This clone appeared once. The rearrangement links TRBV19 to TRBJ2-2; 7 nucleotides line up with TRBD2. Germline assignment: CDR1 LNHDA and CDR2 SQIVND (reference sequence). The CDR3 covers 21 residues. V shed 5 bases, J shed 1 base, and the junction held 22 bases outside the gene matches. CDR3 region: CASSLTRLREGRVKNTGELFF. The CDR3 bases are TGTGCCAGTAGTCTAACACGGCTCCGAGAGGGGAGGGTTAAGAACACCGGGGAGCTGTTTTTT.

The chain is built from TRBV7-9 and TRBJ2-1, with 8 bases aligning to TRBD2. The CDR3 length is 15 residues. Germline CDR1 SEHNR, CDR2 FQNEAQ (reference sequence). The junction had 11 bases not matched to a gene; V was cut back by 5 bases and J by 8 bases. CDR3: CASSAVERGPDEQFF. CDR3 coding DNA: TGTGCCAGCAGCGCCGTGGAGCGGGGGCCGGATGAGCAGTTCTTC. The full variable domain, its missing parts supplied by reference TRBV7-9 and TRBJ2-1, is DTGVSQNPRHKITKRGQNVTFRCDPISEHNRLYWYRQTLGQGPEFLTYFQNEAQLEKSRLLSDRFSAERPKGSFSTLEIQRTEQGDSAMYLCASSAVERGPDEQFFGPGTRLTVL.